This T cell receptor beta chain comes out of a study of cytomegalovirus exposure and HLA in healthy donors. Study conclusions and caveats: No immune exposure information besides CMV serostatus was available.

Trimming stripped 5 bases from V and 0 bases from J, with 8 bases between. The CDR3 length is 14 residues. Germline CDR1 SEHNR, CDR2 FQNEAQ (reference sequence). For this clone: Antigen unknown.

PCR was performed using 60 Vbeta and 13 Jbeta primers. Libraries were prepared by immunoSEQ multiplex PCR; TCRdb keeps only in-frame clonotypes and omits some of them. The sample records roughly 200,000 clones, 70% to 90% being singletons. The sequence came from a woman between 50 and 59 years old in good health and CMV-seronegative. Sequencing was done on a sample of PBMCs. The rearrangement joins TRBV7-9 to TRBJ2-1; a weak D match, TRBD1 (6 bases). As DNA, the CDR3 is TGTGCCAGCAGCCACAGGGTCTCCTACAATGAGCAGTTCTTC. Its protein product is CASSHRVSYNEQFF.